The sequence of this TCR beta chain was determined in a study of blood T cell repertoires in COVID-19. Study in general: Whether acute or convalescent, the COVID-19 samples came from the United States, Italy and Spain.

Self-reported history from a screening survey and questionnaire set each donor's cohort. The CDR3 runs to 14 residues. V shed 5 bases and J shed 8 bases, with 18 bases lying between them. Germline V gene sequence: CDR1 SGHAT, CDR2 FQDESV (reference sequence). Some clones are missing from TCRdb's copy, which holds only in-frame ones; the method was immunoSEQ multiplex PCR. The sample lists about 250,000 clones; roughly 84% were seen once. The TCR originated in a man aged 50 to 59 who had recovered from COVID-19. The chain employs TRBV11-1 and TRBJ1-1; D ambiguous. Sequenced input: PBMCs or T cells enriched from blood (not recorded which). CDR3 nucleotide sequence: TGTGCCAGCAGCCTACCGGGTTTCGAGAGGGAAGCTTTCTTT. Its translation is CASSLPGFEREAFF.